This T cell receptor beta chain was identified during a study of cytomegalovirus exposure and HLA in healthy donors. Study-level points and caveats: As was reported, the classifier diagnosed cytomegalovirus status with high specificity and sensitivity. The authors listed around 150 TCR beta chains as cytomegalovirus-associated.

The donors were part of the validation cohort, which consisted of approximately 110 subjects and was separate from the first cohort of roughly 620 subjects. With 5 bases clipped from V and 6 bases from J, the junction kept 8 bases outside the gene matches. This CDR3 spans 15 amino acids. The germline CDR1 and CDR2 sequences are SGHAT and FQNNGV. Data came from immunoSEQ multiplex PCR; TCRdb stores just in-frame clones and leaves some out. The sample yields under 200,000 clones, 85% to 90% seen once. A single count supports this clone. No antigen is known for it. The receptor was isolated from a man aged 18-30 years in good health and CMV-seropositive. The sequencing sample was made of PBMCs. The rearrangement joins TRBV11-2 to TRBJ2-1, with 9 positions matching TRBD2. CDR3 sequence: CASSLLAGPFNEQFF. CDR3 bases: TGTGCCAGCAGCCTACTAGCGGGTCCTTTCAATGAGCAGTTCTTC.